Below are 23 T cell receptor beta chains sequenced from a single sample in a study of blood T cell repertoires in COVID-19. Profiling relied on immunoSEQ multiplex PCR, and the TCRdb table lists in-frame clones only, not all of them. The table shows 100,000 to 150,000 clones, with more than 80% occurring only once. Sequencing used peripheral blood. All receptors come from an elderly woman with COVID-19, enrolled during active disease.

The chain joins TRBV14 to TRBJ2-3; TRBD2 might be the D (5 bases). The CDR3 contains 17 residues. Germline CDR1 is SGHDN and CDR2 is FVKESK. V dropped 2 bases and J dropped 3 bases, with 18 bases sitting between them. The CDR3 region is CASSQIRTGRPTDTQYF. CDR3 DNA: TGTGCCAGCAGCCAAATTAGGACTGGGAGACCTACAGATACGCAGTATTTT. The full variable domain, its missing parts supplied by reference TRBV14 and TRBJ2-3, is EAGVTQFPSHSVIEKGQTVTLRCDPISGHDNLYWYRRVMGKEIKFLLHFVKESKQDESGMPNNRFLAERTGGTYSTLKVQPAELEDSGVYFCASSQIRTGRPTDTQYFGPGTRLTVL.

The chain joins TRBV7-2 to TRBJ2-5, with a possible D match to TRBD2 (6 bases). The CDR3 is 13 amino acids. Per the germline V gene, CDR1 is SGHTA and CDR2 is FQGNSA. Trimming shortened V by 7 bases and J by 4 bases, and 13 bases separated the two germline ends. This chain's CDR3 is CASTYGGVETQYF. In nucleotides, the CDR3 is TGTGCCAGCACCTATGGAGGGGTAGAGACCCAGTACTTC.

The rearrangement uses TRBV28 and TRBJ2-5; 11 positions agree with TRBD2. CDR1 is MDHEN and CDR2 is SYDVKM in the germline V gene. V lost 6 bases and J lost 5; bases outside the gene matches: 11. The CDR3 consists of 16 residues. This CDR3 is CASSPSPSGRSETQYF. DNA of the CDR3: TGTGCCAGCAGCCCCTCTCCTAGCGGGAGGTCGGAGACCCAGTACTTC.

This chain uses TRBV12-3 or TRBV12-4 with TRBJ1-2, with D possibly matching TRBD1 (5 bases). Trimming shortened V by 0 bases and J by 8 bases, and 10 bases separated the two germline ends. The CDR3 extends over 13 amino acids. The CDR3 sequence: CASSLAGVGGYTF. The CDR3 nucleotides are TGTGCCAGCAGTTTAGCAGGGGTCGGGGGCTACACCTTC.

This chain joins TRBV4-2 and TRBJ2-2; the D gene is possibly TRBD2 (6 bases). The ends were cut back, 8 bases at V and 0 bases at J, with 19 bases in the middle. CDR3 length: 17 residues. The germline V gene encodes CDR1 LGHNA and CDR2 YNFKEQ. CDR3 sequence reads: CASSSQGGASNTGELFF. The CDR3 DNA reads as TGTGCCAGCTCCTCCCAAGGAGGGGCCTCGAACACCGGGGAGCTGTTTTTT.

This chain uses TRBV24-1 with TRBJ2-3; 7 bases are a match to TRBD2. Trimming removed 9 bases from V and 2 bases from J; junction bases left unmatched: 7. The CDR3 loop spans 14 amino acids. The germline V gene has CDR1 KGHDR and CDR2 SFDVKD. The CDR3: CATSQAGSTDTQYF. The CDR3 nucleotides are TGTGCCACCTCACAAGCGGGATCCACAGATACGCAGTATTTT.

The J gene is TRBJ2-1, the V gene TRBV7-3, with D possibly TRBD2 on 6 matching bases. V was clipped by 4 bases and J by 0 bases, with 10 bases between them. The CDR3 sequence is 15 residues long. Per germline, CDR1 SGHTA and CDR2 FQGTGA. Here the CDR3 DNA reads TGTGCCAGCAGCTCCCTCGGGGGCTCCTACAATGAGCAGTTCTTC. It codes for CASSSLGGSYNEQFF.

CDR3 in DNA: TGTGCCAGCATGTTAGACGGGTCTGGAAACACCATATATTTT. Its protein product is CASMLDGSGNTIYF. The chain recombines TRBV6-6 with TRBJ1-3; D unclear. V was shortened by 7 bases and J by 1 base, with 11 bases between the two germline ends. Germline CDR1 reads MNHNY; CDR2 reads SVGAGI (reference sequence). The CDR3 length is 14 residues.

J is TRBJ1-3 and V is TRBV6-5; D gene uncertain. The CDR3 length is 10 residues. Germline V lookup: CDR1 MNHEY, CDR2 SVGAGI. V lost 11 bases and J 7 bases, leaving 9 bases between the germline ends. CDR3: CAPPVNTIYF. CDR3 nucleotides: TGTGCCCCCCCCGTGAACACCATATATTTT.

The chain recombines TRBV9 with TRBJ1-6; 9 bases are shared with TRBD1. Germline CDR1 and CDR2: SGDLS and YYNGEE. The ends lost 4 bases at V and 9 bases at J; junction bases unmatched: 14. This CDR3 has 17 residues. CDR3 in amino acids: CASSLDLFRDRASPLHF. The CDR3 DNA sequence: TGTGCCAGCAGCCTCGATCTATTCCGGGACAGGGCTTCACCCCTCCACTTT.

V and J are TRBV5-1 and TRBJ1-1; TRBD1 matches at 7 bases. V lost 4 bases, J lost 2 bases, and 5 bases stayed unmatched. CDR1 and CDR2 from the germline V gene are SGHRS and YFSETQ. The CDR3 totals 14 residues. CDR3 sequence (DNA): TGCGCCAGCAGCGCTGGGACAGCAAACACTGAAGCTTTCTTT. The encoded protein is CASSAGTANTEAFF.

The chain combines TRBV11-2 with TRBJ2-3, with 14 positions matching TRBD2. J gave up 8 bases and V 4 bases, and 2 bases lay outside the gene matches. Germline V lookup: CDR1 SGHAT, CDR2 FQNNGV. The CDR3 runs 14 residues. DNA of the CDR3: TGTGCCAGCAGCTATGGACTAGCGGGAGGTACGCAGTATTTT. Translated, it gives CASSYGLAGGTQYF.

This rearrangement joins TRBV6-5 to TRBJ2-7; 8 nucleotides align to TRBD1. Germline CDR1 is MNHEY and CDR2 is SVGAGI. The CDR3 has 14 residues. The junction had 10 bases not matched to a gene; V was cut back by 6 bases and J by 6 bases. The CDR3 DNA reads as TGTGCCAGCAGGGGGACCGGGACAGGCGCCGAGCAGTACTTC. Translated: CASRGTGTGAEQYF.

The chain is built from TRBV18 and TRBJ1-6; D is undetermined. Deletions cut 6 bases from V and 7 bases from J, with 10 bases between. Germline loops: CDR1 KGHSH, CDR2 LQKENI. This CDR3 is 13 amino acids long. In nucleotides, the CDR3 is TGTGCCAGCTCCGGGGTCCCAAATTCACCCCTCCACTTT. Translated, it gives CASSGVPNSPLHF.

The J gene is TRBJ2-1, the V gene TRBV4-3; 10 nucleotides line up with TRBD2. The CDR3 covers 17 residues. After removal of 3 bases from V and 5 bases from J, the junction contained 10 bases not matched to a gene. Looked up from germline, CDR1 is LGHNA and CDR2 is YSLEER. The CDR3 sequence: CASSQGLAGVIHNEQFF. The CDR3 DNA reads TGCGCCAGCAGCCAGGGCCTAGCGGGAGTCATCCACAATGAGCAGTTCTTC.

This clone was found once. This chain joins TRBV28 and TRBJ1-2; 7 nucleotides align to TRBD1. The CDR3 runs 14 residues. After removal of 1 base from V and 7 bases from J, the junction contained 6 bases not matched to a gene. Germline lookup yields CDR1 MDHEN and CDR2 SYDVKM. The DNA for the CDR3 is TGTGCCAGCAGTTTATTGAAGGGGGCTGGTGGCTACACCTTC. It codes for CASSLLKGAGGYTF.

This chain uses TRBV6-5 with TRBJ2-3; 7 bases match TRBD2. The CDR3 spans 13 residues. Germline V lookup: CDR1 MNHEY, CDR2 SVGAGI. The CDR3 region has the DNA TGTGCAAGCTACGCGGGAGTCGCAGATACGCAGTATTTT. Its protein is CASYAGVADTQYF.

The chain employs TRBV7-9 and TRBJ2-1; the match to TRBD1 covers 8 bases. The germline V gene encodes CDR1 SEHNR and CDR2 FQNEAQ (reference sequence). The CDR3 runs to 15 residues. The ends lost 1 base at V and 4 bases at J; junction bases unmatched: 3. The CDR3 here is CASSLDRGAYNEQFF. The CDR3 coding sequence is TGTGCCAGCAGCTTAGACAGGGGGGCTTACAATGAGCAGTTCTTC. The full variable domain, its missing parts supplied by reference TRBV7-9 and TRBJ2-1, is DTGVSQNPRHKITKRGQNVTFRCDPISEHNRLYWYRQTLGQGPEFLTYFQNEAQLEKSRLLSDRFSAERPKGSFSTLEIQRTEQGDSAMYLCASSLDRGAYNEQFFGPGTRLTVL.

The chain employs TRBV6-1 and TRBJ1-5; unclear D gene. The CDR3 runs to 14 residues. Trimming pared 3 bases from V and 4 bases from J, leaving 10 bases between. Germline V gene lookup returns CDR1 MNHNS and CDR2 SASEGT. This CDR3 is CASSEGLWNQPQHF. The CDR3 DNA reads as TGTGCCAGCAGTGAGGGCCTATGGAATCAGCCCCAGCATTTT.

The chain is built from TRBV9 and TRBJ2-2; D possibly corresponds to TRBD2 (6 bases). The CDR3 extends over 13 amino acids. Germline lookup yields CDR1 SGDLS and CDR2 YYNGEE. V lost 2 bases and J lost 4, with 6 bases in between. This chain's CDR3 is CASSVSGTGELFF. The CDR3 DNA is TGTGCCAGCAGCGTTAGCGGCACCGGGGAGCTGTTTTTT.

The gene calls are TRBV7-2 and TRBJ1-1; no firm D call. Trimming removed 4 bases from V and 1 base from J, with 7 bases in between. This CDR3 region has 13 residues. Germline values: CDR1 SGHTA, CDR2 FQGNSA. CDR3 in amino acids: CASSSQRNTEAFF. In nucleotides, the CDR3 is TGTGCCAGCAGCTCCCAGCGGAACACTGAAGCTTTCTTT.

V is TRBV28 and J is TRBJ1-2; the match to TRBD1 covers 9 bases. Per germline, CDR1 MDHEN and CDR2 SYDVKM. Trimming at V came to 0 bases and at J to 8 bases, leaving 7 bases not matched to a gene. The CDR3 loop spans 15 amino acids. The CDR3 reads CASSLWMDRGAGYTF. The CDR3 DNA sequence: TGTGCCAGCAGTTTATGGATGGACAGGGGCGCGGGCTACACCTTC.

The chain combines TRBV2 with TRBJ2-7; 8 nucleotides align to TRBD1. The germline CDR1 and CDR2 sequences are SNHLY and FYNNEI. The CDR3 is 13 residues long. Trimming at V came to 7 bases and at J to 2 bases, leaving 4 bases not matched to a gene. The CDR3 DNA is TGTGCCAGCACCAGGACAGGGACCTACGAGCAGTACTTC. Protein product: CASTRTGTYEQYF.